The source of this T cell receptor beta chain is a study of T cell responses to AZD1222 COVID-19 vaccine. Study-wide results and limits: There were mostly white British donors and more females than males, and clonal diversity was possibly underestimated. Spike as a whole was targeted by vaccine-associated CD4 TCRs, dominant at 160-218 and 743-854. Baseline testing showed seropositivity in only a handful of AZD1222 recipients.

Assay used: immunoSEQ multiplex PCR; TCRdb lists only in-frame clones, some missing. This table has about 49,000 clones, 70% to 85% appearing once. Comments on this clone: Its cognate antigen is unknown.

CDR3 length: 13 amino acids. Germline V lookup: CDR1 MDHEN, CDR2 SYDVKM. V lost 7 bases, J lost 6 bases, and 13 bases lay in between. Source: peripheral blood, taken on day 0 of MenACWY control vaccination. The rearrangement links TRBV28 to TRBJ1-5; D gene ambiguous. This clonotype originated in an adult in good health. As DNA, the CDR3 is TGTGCCAGCATTGGCACTAGATCTCAGCCCCAGCATTTT. Translation gives CASIGTRSQPQHF. Supplemented by reference TRBV28 and TRBJ1-5, the full variable domain reads DVKVTQSSRYLVKRTGEKVFLECVQDMDHENMFWYRQDPGLGLRLIYFSYDVKMKEKGDIPEGYSVSREKKERFSLILESASTNQTSMYLCASIGTRSQPQHFGDGTRLSIL.